The rows below give T cell receptor beta chains drawn from one sample of a study of beta chain features in type 1 diabetes. Clones were read by immunoSEQ multiplex PCR, and TCRdb kept only the in-frame ones, dropping some. The repertoire consists of fewer than 400,000 clones, with around 8.5% occurring once and the leading ten covering about 1%. Material: central memory CD4+ T cells from blood. The receptors stem from a man aged 25 to 45 with type 1 diabetes. CDR3s include the opening cysteine and the closing phenylalanine or tryptophan. D genes are given only for firm matches. A row's size may be missing; if present it is once, few, many or a size class.

d_call: .; j_call: TRBJ1-2; v_call: TRBV9; clone_size: .; cdr3_nt: TGTGCCAGCAGCGTAGGGCAGCTTTATGGCTACACCTTC; cdr3_aa: CASSVGQLYGYTF
d_call: .; j_call: TRBJ1-2; v_call: TRBV7-2; clone_size: .; cdr3_nt: TGTGCCAGCAGCTTATATGGGGGTGGCTACACCTTC; cdr3_aa: CASSLYGGGYTF
d_call: .; j_call: TRBJ1-5; v_call: TRBV7-9; clone_size: many; cdr3_nt: TGTGCCAGCAGCTTAGTCGGGATCGCGCAGCCCCAGCATTTT; cdr3_aa: CASSLVGIAQPQHF
d_call: .; j_call: TRBJ1-6; v_call: TRBV7-9; clone_size: .; cdr3_nt: TGTGCCAGCAGCTTTCCCGGACTGTATTCACCCCTCCACTTT; cdr3_aa: CASSFPGLYSPLHF
d_call: .; j_call: TRBJ1-3; v_call: TRBV29-1; clone_size: .; cdr3_nt: TGCAGCGTTGAGGTTTCGGGGAGAGACACCATATATTTT; cdr3_aa: CSVEVSGRDTIYF
d_call: .; j_call: TRBJ2-7; v_call: TRBV6-5; clone_size: many; cdr3_nt: TGTGCCAGCAGTTCGGACAGAGTAGGTTTCGCGCAGTACTTC; cdr3_aa: CASSSDRVGFAQYF
d_call: .; j_call: TRBJ2-6; v_call: TRBV11-2; clone_size: .; cdr3_nt: TGTGCCAGCAGCTCCATTGACAGGATTTTCCTCTCTGGGGCCAACGTCCTGACTTTC; cdr3_aa: CASSSIDRIFLSGANVLTF
d_call: TRBD1; j_call: TRBJ2-1; v_call: TRBV5-1; clone_size: few; cdr3_nt: TGCGCCAGCACCGTCGACAGGGGAGCCTACAATGAGCAGTTCTTC; cdr3_aa: CASTVDRGAYNEQFF
d_call: .; j_call: TRBJ2-7; v_call: TRBV19; clone_size: few; cdr3_nt: TGTGCCAGTAGTATAAGATGGGATTCCGAGCAGTACTTC; cdr3_aa: CASSIRWDSEQYF
d_call: TRBD2; j_call: TRBJ2-7; v_call: TRBV9; clone_size: few; cdr3_nt: TGTGCCAGCAGCGAAGCCGGGACTAGCGGTTACGAGCAGTACTTC; cdr3_aa: CASSEAGTSGYEQYF
d_call: .; j_call: TRBJ1-2; v_call: TRBV19; clone_size: few; cdr3_nt: TGTGCCAGTACAGCGAACTATGGCTACACCTTC; cdr3_aa: CASTANYGYTF
d_call: TRBD1; j_call: TRBJ1-2; v_call: TRBV5-4; clone_size: .; cdr3_nt: TGTGCCAGCAGTTGGCCGGGACAGGGATATTTAGGCTACACCTTC; cdr3_aa: CASSWPGQGYLGYTF
d_call: .; j_call: TRBJ2-7; v_call: TRBV7-2; clone_size: few; cdr3_nt: TGTGCTGGTTACGAGCAGTACTTC; cdr3_aa: CAGYEQYF
d_call: TRBD1; j_call: TRBJ1-1; v_call: TRBV5-6; clone_size: .; cdr3_nt: TGTGCCAGCAGCGGGCAGGGGGTAAAAGCTTTCTTT; cdr3_aa: CASSGQGVKAFF
d_call: TRBD1; j_call: TRBJ2-7; v_call: TRBV4-1; clone_size: .; cdr3_nt: TGCGCCAGCAGCCAAGATGGACAGGGTAGCGAGCAGTACTTC; cdr3_aa: CASSQDGQGSEQYF
d_call: TRBD1; j_call: TRBJ1-2; v_call: TRBV7-2; clone_size: .; cdr3_nt: TGTGCCAGCACCTTCAACAGGGGGCTGAATGGCTACACCTTC; cdr3_aa: CASTFNRGLNGYTF
d_call: .; j_call: TRBJ2-7; v_call: TRBV7-2; clone_size: few; cdr3_nt: TGTGCCAGCAGCTCCCTCGGGGGACTGAGCGAGCAGTACTTC; cdr3_aa: CASSSLGGLSEQYF
d_call: .; j_call: TRBJ1-6; v_call: TRBV9; clone_size: .; cdr3_nt: TGTGCCAGCAGCCAGGTGGCCGACTATAATTCACCCCTCCACTTT; cdr3_aa: CASSQVADYNSPLHF
d_call: .; j_call: TRBJ1-1; v_call: TRBV29-1; clone_size: few; cdr3_nt: TGCAGCGTTCGCCACGGGGACACTGAAGCTTTCTTT; cdr3_aa: CSVRHGDTEAFF
d_call: TRBD1; j_call: TRBJ2-5; v_call: TRBV7-9; clone_size: few; cdr3_nt: TGTGCCAGCAGCGCGGGACAGGGGGAGGGAGAGACCCAGTACTTC; cdr3_aa: CASSAGQGEGETQYF
d_call: .; j_call: TRBJ2-7; v_call: TRBV7-9; clone_size: few; cdr3_nt: TGTGCCAGCAGCTCTTCGGAGAGCTCCTACGAGCAGTACTTC; cdr3_aa: CASSSSESSYEQYF
d_call: .; j_call: TRBJ2-5; v_call: TRBV25-1; clone_size: few; cdr3_nt: TGTGCCAGCAGTGATGGGGTCAGACGGCAAGAGACCCAGTACTTC; cdr3_aa: CASSDGVRRQETQYF
d_call: TRBD2; j_call: TRBJ2-1; v_call: TRBV4-3; clone_size: .; cdr3_nt: TGCGCCAGCAGCCAGAGCCTTAGCGGGGGAAAAGTCGATGAGCAGTTCTTC; cdr3_aa: CASSQSLSGGKVDEQFF
d_call: .; j_call: TRBJ1-5; v_call: TRBV7-2; clone_size: .; cdr3_nt: TGTGCCAGCAGCTTAGGCTTAGGTCAGCCCCAGCATTTT; cdr3_aa: CASSLGLGQPQHF
d_call: .; j_call: TRBJ2-7; v_call: TRBV5-1; clone_size: few; cdr3_nt: TGCGCCAGCAGCTTGGCAGAGTTCTACGAGCAGTACTTC; cdr3_aa: CASSLAEFYEQYF
d_call: TRBD1; j_call: TRBJ1-1; v_call: TRBV25-1; clone_size: few; cdr3_nt: TGTGCCAGCAGTAGACAGGGGAACACTGAAGCTTTCTTT; cdr3_aa: CASSRQGNTEAFF
d_call: .; j_call: TRBJ2-7; v_call: TRBV5-4; clone_size: few; cdr3_nt: TGTGCCAGCAGCCCGGAATTAAACGCCTACGAGCAGTACTTC; cdr3_aa: CASSPELNAYEQYF
d_call: .; j_call: TRBJ2-6; v_call: TRBV29-1; clone_size: few; cdr3_nt: TGCAGCGTTGAACTCCCGCACCCGGCCAACGTCCTGACTTTC; cdr3_aa: CSVELPHPANVLTF
d_call: .; j_call: TRBJ2-1; v_call: TRBV29-1; clone_size: many; cdr3_nt: TGCAGCATCGGAGCCGGGGACAATGAGCAGTTCTTC; cdr3_aa: CSIGAGDNEQFF
d_call: .; j_call: TRBJ1-1; v_call: TRBV11-2; clone_size: .; cdr3_nt: TGTGCCAGCAGCTTCGAGACCAATTGGGCTGAAGCTTTCTTT; cdr3_aa: CASSFETNWAEAFF
d_call: .; j_call: TRBJ2-2; v_call: TRBV29-1; clone_size: .; cdr3_nt: TGCAGCGTTGAAGGACCCTTGAACACCGGGGAGCTGTTTTTT; cdr3_aa: CSVEGPLNTGELFF
d_call: .; j_call: TRBJ1-2; v_call: TRBV30; clone_size: many; cdr3_nt: TGTGCCTGGAGTGTTCAGAGGGGTGGCTACACCTTC; cdr3_aa: CAWSVQRGGYTF
d_call: .; j_call: TRBJ1-2; v_call: TRBV7-2; clone_size: .; cdr3_nt: TGTGCCAGCAGCTTCGGTCACCCCGGAGACTATGGCTACACCTTC; cdr3_aa: CASSFGHPGDYGYTF
d_call: .; j_call: TRBJ2-3; v_call: TRBV5-1; clone_size: few; cdr3_nt: TGCGCCAGCAGCAGGTGGGGAACAGATACGCAGTATTTT; cdr3_aa: CASSRWGTDTQYF
d_call: TRBD1; j_call: TRBJ1-1; v_call: TRBV2; clone_size: .; cdr3_nt: TGTGCCAGCAGTGAGTCAGGGGGCGAGGCTTTCTTT; cdr3_aa: CASSESGGEAFF
d_call: TRBD2; j_call: TRBJ2-7; v_call: TRBV11-2; clone_size: .; cdr3_nt: TGTGCCAGCAGCGGACTAGCGGGAGACGAGCAGTACTTC; cdr3_aa: CASSGLAGDEQYF